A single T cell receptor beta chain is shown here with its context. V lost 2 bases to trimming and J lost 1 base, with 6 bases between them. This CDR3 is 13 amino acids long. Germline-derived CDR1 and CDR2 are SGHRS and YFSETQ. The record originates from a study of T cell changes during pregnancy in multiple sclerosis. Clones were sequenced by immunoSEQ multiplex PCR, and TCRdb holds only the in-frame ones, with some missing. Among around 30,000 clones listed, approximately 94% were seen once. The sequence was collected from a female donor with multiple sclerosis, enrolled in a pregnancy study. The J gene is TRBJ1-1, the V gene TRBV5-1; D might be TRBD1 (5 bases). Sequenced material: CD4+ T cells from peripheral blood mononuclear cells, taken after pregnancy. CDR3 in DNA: TGCGCCAGCAGCTTCAGGGAGAACACTGAAGCTTTCTTT. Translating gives CASSFRENTEAFF.